This T cell receptor beta chain was obtained from a study of blood T cell repertoires in COVID-19. Germline CDR1 reads SEHNR; CDR2 reads FQNEAQ (reference sequence). This CDR3 region has 14 residues. V lost 5 bases and J lost 6; bases outside the gene matches: 6. Sequencing was performed with immunoSEQ multiplex PCR; in TCRdb, only in-frame clones are kept and a portion is missing. The sample lists 200,000 or so clones, nearly 90% seen once, with 10% to 14% in the top ten. This clone was observed a handful of times. The V gene is TRBV7-9, the J gene TRBJ1-1; 10 nucleotides match TRBD1. The origin of this receptor is a man aged 25 to 40 who had recovered from COVID-19. The sample comprised PBMCs or T cells enriched from blood (not recorded which). The CDR3 coding sequence is TGTGCCAGCAGCCGACAGGGGGCGATTGCTGAAGCTTTCTTT. Its protein product is CASSRQGAIAEAFF.